The 2 T cell receptor beta chains in this list originate from one sample, sequenced in a study of CD8+CD57+ T cells in acquired aplastic anemia. Investigators profiled TCR beta VDJ and CDR3 from genomic DNA template. TCRdb processed the reads anew with MiXCR; each CDR3 protein has one entry. The sample has about 180,000 distinct CDR3 sequences, around 45% seen once. The specimen was sorted CD4+, CD8+, or CD8+CD57+ T cells (not recorded which) from PBMCs. The receptors originated from a human donor in good health.

This clonotype was found many times. V gene TRBV7-2 combines with J gene TRBJ2-5, with D possibly matching TRBD1 (8 bases). This CDR3 is 15 amino acids long. Germline V gene sequence: CDR1 SGHTA, CDR2 FQGNSA. V dropped 7 bases and J dropped 6 bases, with 21 bases sitting between them. This CDR3 is CASNPGGGRVQTQYF. The CDR3 region has the DNA TGTGCCAGCAACCCAGGGGGCGGGAGAGTACAGACCCAGTACTTC.

This clonotype has only a few counts. The genes are TRBV5-1 and TRBJ2-4; 10 bases are shared with TRBD2. The CDR3 runs 18 residues. CDR1 and CDR2 from the germline V gene are SGHRS and YFSETQ. The ends lost 1 base at V and 0 bases at J; junction bases unmatched: 7. The CDR3 sequence: CASSLTSGAALAKNIQYF. The CDR3 bases are TGCGCCAGCAGCTTGACTAGCGGGGCAGCTCTAGCCAAAAACATTCAGTACTTC.